This T cell receptor beta chain was sequenced for a study of T cells in Graves' hyperthyroidism and ophthalmopathy. This clonotype was observed a few times. Trimming removed 1 base from V and 0 bases from J, with 14 bases in between. CDR1 is SGDLS and CDR2 is YYNGEE in the germline V gene. The CDR3 consists of 18 residues. Amplification of TCR beta CDR3 regions used RNA as the template. The HTBI set primed first-round TCR CDR3 RT-PCR. A single record per CDR3 protein comes from TCRdb applying MiXCR to the multiplex PCR reads. This table holds hundreds of thousands of distinct CDR3 sequences, about a fifth found once.

The source is a man in his thirties or forties with Graves' ophthalmopathy. The sequenced sample consisted of blood. V gene TRBV9 combines with J gene TRBJ1-6; maybe TRBD1 (6 bases). CDR3 sequence (DNA): TGTGCCAGCAGCGTACGACAGGATCAGAGCTCCTATAATTCACCCCTCCACTTT. Translation: CASSVRQDQSSYNSPLHF.